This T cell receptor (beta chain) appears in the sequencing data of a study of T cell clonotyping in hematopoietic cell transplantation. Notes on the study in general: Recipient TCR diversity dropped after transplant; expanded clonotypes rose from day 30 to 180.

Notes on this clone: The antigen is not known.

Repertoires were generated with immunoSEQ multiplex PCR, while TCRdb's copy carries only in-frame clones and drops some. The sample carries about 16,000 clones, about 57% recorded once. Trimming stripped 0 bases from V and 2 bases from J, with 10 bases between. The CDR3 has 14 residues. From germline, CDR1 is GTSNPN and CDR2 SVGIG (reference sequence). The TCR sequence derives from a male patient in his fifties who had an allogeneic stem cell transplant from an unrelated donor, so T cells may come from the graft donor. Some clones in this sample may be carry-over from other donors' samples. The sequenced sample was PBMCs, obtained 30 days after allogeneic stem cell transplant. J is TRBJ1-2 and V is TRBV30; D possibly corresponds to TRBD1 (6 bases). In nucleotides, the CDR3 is TGTGCCTGGAGTGTATACAGGGCAAACTATGGCTACACCTTC. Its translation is CAWSVYRANYGYTF. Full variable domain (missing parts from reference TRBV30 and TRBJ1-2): SQTIHQWPATLVQPVGSPLSLECTVEGTSNPNLYWYRQAAGRGLQLLFYSVGIGQISSEVPQNLSASRPQDRQFILSSKKLLLSDSGFYLCAWSVYRANYGYTFGSGTRLTVV.